This T cell receptor beta chain was sequenced during a study of long-term antiretroviral therapy in people with HIV. Across the whole study: Of all samples, the earliest predate the 2015 immediate-ART recommendation by about a decade.

Every participant gave one or more pre-ART and two or more post-ART PBMC samples. Sequencing used immunoSEQ v3.0 at survey level. The target of sequencing was 40,000-50,000 T-cell genomes per sample. Profiled with immunoSEQ multiplex PCR; TCRdb holds only in-frame clones, not every one. The sample gives around 15,000 clones, 75% of which show up once; about 14% is in the top ten. This material consisted of unsorted PBMCs, taken 1.5 years before starting antiretroviral therapy. The receptor was isolated from a woman aged 45-59 years with HIV.

CDR3 amino acids: CASSFREDQPQHF. As DNA, the CDR3 is TGTGCCAGCAGTTTCCGGGAAGATCAGCCCCAGCATTTT. The genes are TRBV27 and TRBJ1-5, with D hard to call. Germline CDR1 and CDR2: MNHEY and SMNVEV (reference sequence). The germline V and J ends were trimmed by 3 bases and 5 bases, with 8 bases remaining between them. The CDR3 covers 13 residues.